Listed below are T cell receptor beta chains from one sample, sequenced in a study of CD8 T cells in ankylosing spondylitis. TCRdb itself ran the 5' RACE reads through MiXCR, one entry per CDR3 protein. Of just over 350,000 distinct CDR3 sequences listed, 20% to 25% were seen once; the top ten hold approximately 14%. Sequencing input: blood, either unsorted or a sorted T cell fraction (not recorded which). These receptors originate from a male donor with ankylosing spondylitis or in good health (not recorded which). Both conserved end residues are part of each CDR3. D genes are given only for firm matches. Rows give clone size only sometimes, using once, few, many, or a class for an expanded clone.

CASSYSWTGNTEAFF	TGTGCCAGCAGTTACTCCTGGACAGGGAACACTGAAGCTTTCTTT	TRBV6-5	TRBJ1-1	TRBD1	few
CSAERGGLTDTQYF	TGCAGCGCTGAAAGGGGGGGGCTCACAGATACGCAGTATTTT	TRBV29-1	TRBJ2-3	-	few
CASKGGSPSSYNEQFF	TGTGCCAGCAAAGGAGGCAGCCCGAGCTCCTACAATGAGCAGTTCTTC	TRBV27	TRBJ2-1	-	-
CASSPGDSPYEQYF	TGTGCCAGCAGCCCAGGGGACAGCCCCTACGAGCAGTACTTC	TRBV7-9	TRBJ2-7	TRBD1	-
CASSTQPSSTDTQYF	TGTGCCAGCAGCACACAACCGTCTAGCACAGATACGCAGTATTTT	TRBV11-2	TRBJ2-3	-	-
CASSVSGHTEAFF	TGTGCCAGCAGCGTGTCAGGGCACACTGAAGCTTTCTTT	TRBV9	TRBJ1-1	-	few
CASSPERGGAYEQYF	TGTGCCAGCAGCCCAGAACGGGGGGGGGCCTACGAGCAGTACTTC	TRBV4-2	TRBJ2-7	TRBD2	many
CSARDGETQYF	TGCAGTGCTAGAGATGGTGAGACCCAGTACTTC	TRBV20-1	TRBJ2-5	-	many
CASRRLAGAEGNEQFF	TGTGCCAGCAGAAGACTAGCGGGGGCCGAGGGGAATGAGCAGTTCTTC	TRBV6-2/TRBV6-3	TRBJ2-1	TRBD2	-
CASSLSGGLLGTDTQYF	TGTGCCAGCAGTTTATCGGGGGGACTCTTGGGCACAGATACGCAGTATTTT	TRBV12-3/TRBV12-4	TRBJ2-3	TRBD2	few
CASSQEEAPSSYNEQFF	TGCGCCAGCAGCCAAGAGGAGGCGCCGAGCTCCTACAATGAGCAGTTCTTC	TRBV4-1	TRBJ2-1	-	-
CASSSLLNYEQYF	TGTGCCAGCAGCTCCCTGCTGAACTACGAGCAGTACTTC	TRBV7-9	TRBJ2-7	-	-
CASSQDWGQYTEAFF	TGCGCCAGCAGCCAAGATTGGGGACAGTACACTGAAGCTTTCTTT	TRBV4-1	TRBJ1-1	TRBD1	few
CASSHGLVYEQYF	TGTGCCAGCAGCCACGGACTAGTGTACGAGCAGTACTTC	TRBV16	TRBJ2-7	TRBD2	-
CSAKESAGGAYEQYF	TGCAGTGCTAAAGAGAGCGCGGGGGGGGCCTACGAGCAGTACTTC	TRBV20-1	TRBJ2-7	TRBD2	-
CASSLKVAPTDTQYF	TGTGCCAGCAGTTTAAAGGTAGCCCCCACAGATACGCAGTATTTT	TRBV27	TRBJ2-3	-	few
CASSQGGTNYEQYF	TGTGCCAGCAGCCAAGGGGGGACCAACTACGAGCAGTACTTC	TRBV3-1	TRBJ2-7	-	-
CSVEEAGGEQYF	TGCAGCGTTGAAGAGGCAGGAGGGGAGCAGTACTTC	TRBV29-1	TRBJ2-7	-	-
CASSPPGSETQYF	TGTGCCAGCAGCCCCCCGGGGTCCGAGACCCAGTACTTC	TRBV7-9	TRBJ2-5	-	few
CAIDRSWSVSNQPQHF	TGTGCCATTGACAGGAGTTGGTCGGTAAGCAATCAGCCCCAGCATTTT	TRBV6-1	TRBJ1-5	-	-
CASSQGINTGELFF	TGTGCCAGCAGCCAGGGGATAAACACCGGGGAGCTGTTTTTT	TRBV12-3/TRBV12-4	TRBJ2-2	-	many
CASSTTSGGSLGAHNEQFF	TGTGCCAGCAGCACGACTAGCGGGGGATCCCTCGGGGCCCACAATGAGCAGTTCTTC	TRBV11-2	TRBJ2-1	TRBD2	-
CASSSKGEPQHF	TGTGCCAGCAGTTCCAAGGGAGAGCCCCAGCATTTT	TRBV12-3/TRBV12-4	TRBJ1-5	-	few
CASSQESRTYEQYF	TGTGCCAGCAGCCAAGAATCCAGGACCTACGAGCAGTACTTC	TRBV3-1	TRBJ2-7	-	-
CASSSGGRGTDTQYF	TGTGCCAGCAGTTCTGGGGGCCGGGGCACAGATACGCAGTATTTT	TRBV12-3/TRBV12-4	TRBJ2-3	-	few
CSGQGAAGELFF	TGCAGCGGACAGGGGGCCGCCGGGGAGCTGTTTTTT	TRBV29-1	TRBJ2-2	TRBD1	few
CASSDRLTYGYTF	TGTGCCAGCAGTGACAGGCTGACCTATGGCTACACCTTC	TRBV12-3/TRBV12-4	TRBJ1-2	-	few
CASSYWSGGNTGELFF	TGTGCCAGCAGTTACTGGTCCGGTGGGAACACCGGGGAGCTGTTTTTT	TRBV6-5	TRBJ2-2	-	few
CSASTSGATRTYNEQFF	TGCAGTGCTTCGACTAGCGGGGCCACCCGGACCTACAATGAGCAGTTCTTC	TRBV20-1	TRBJ2-1	TRBD2	-